The next 30 T cell receptor beta chains were all read from a single sample in a study of blood T cell repertoires in COVID-19. Data came from immunoSEQ multiplex PCR; TCRdb stores just in-frame clones and leaves some out. The data hold hundreds of thousands of clones, with just over 85% observed a single time. Sequencing was carried out using PBMCs or T cells enriched from blood (not recorded which). These receptors came from a man aged 35-49 years who had recovered from COVID-19.

The chain has TRBV7-2 and TRBJ2-7, with 10 bases fitting TRBD1. The CDR3 is made up of 18 amino acids. V dropped 2 bases and J dropped 3; count of bases not matched to a gene: 13. Germline V gene lookup returns CDR1 SGHTA and CDR2 FQGNSA. The CDR3 DNA follows: TGTGCCAGCAGCTTATATCGTTTAGGGGGGACAGGGGACTACGAGCAGTACTTC. Translated: CASSLYRLGGTGDYEQYF.

V and J are TRBV6-2 or TRBV6-3 and TRBJ2-5, with 12 bases that match TRBD2. Trimming cost V 7 bases and J 8 bases; bases outside gene matches: 14. The CDR3 consists of 16 residues. The germline CDR1 and CDR2 sequences are MNHEY and SVGEGT. The CDR3 bases are TGTGCCAGCACCCCGACTAGCGGGGGCGTTAGAGTTACCCAGTACTTC. Translation gives CASTPTSGGVRVTQYF.

This chain uses TRBV2 with TRBJ2-1; 8 bases align to TRBD2. Losses at the gene ends were 8 bases for V and 7 bases for J; bases not matched to a gene: 10. The length of the CDR3 is 14 residues. Per the germline V gene, CDR1 is SNHLY and CDR2 is FYNNEI. The CDR3 nucleotides read TGTGCCAGCCAAGGAGCGGGAGTTGGAAATGAGCAGTTCTTC. This codes for CASQGAGVGNEQFF.

The genes are TRBV7-2 and TRBJ2-1; 14 bases map to TRBD2. Trimming at V came to 9 bases and at J to 7 bases, leaving 8 bases not matched to a gene. In germline, CDR1 is SGHTA, CDR2 FQGNSA. The CDR3 runs to 15 residues. As DNA, the CDR3 is TGTGCCAGTAGACTAGCGGGAGGGCCGTTTAATGAGCAGTTCTTC. Protein sequence: CASRLAGGPFNEQFF.

This clone was recorded a few times. This chain links TRBV4-3 with TRBJ1-2, with D maybe TRBD1 (6 bases). Trimming took 1 base from V and 3 from J, leaving 12 bases between them. The CDR3 loop spans 15 amino acids. Germline V gives CDR1 LGHNA, CDR2 YSLEER. CDR3 sequence reads: CASSQALQGDYGYTF. CDR3 DNA sequence: TGCGCCAGCAGCCAAGCACTACAGGGAGACTATGGCTACACCTTC.

This rearrangement joins TRBV6-5 to TRBJ2-1; no firm D call. Per the germline V gene, CDR1 is MNHEY and CDR2 is SVGAGI. Trimming pared 0 bases from V and 2 bases from J, leaving 5 bases between. This CDR3 is 14 amino acids long. CDR3 sequence: CASSYSGAYNEQFF. In nucleotides, the CDR3 is TGTGCCAGCAGTTACTCCGGAGCCTACAATGAGCAGTTCTTC.

The chain has TRBV18 and TRBJ1-5, with TRBD1 as a possible D gene (5 bases). The CDR3 is 15 amino acids. Germline V gives CDR1 KGHSH, CDR2 LQKENI. The V and J ends lost 4 bases and 8 bases respectively, with 18 bases between them. CDR3 DNA sequence: TGTGCCAGCTCACTATCGACGGCGGGGCAGGAGCCCCAGCATTTT. This codes for CASSLSTAGQEPQHF.

V usage is TRBV29-1 and J usage is TRBJ1-2, with no clear D. The CDR3 spans 11 residues. V was cut by 6 bases and J by 4 bases, with 9 bases left in between. The germline V gene encodes CDR1 SQVTM and CDR2 ANQGSEA. CDR3 coding DNA: TGCAGCGTAGATGCAGGCTATGGCTACACCTTC. The encoded protein is CSVDAGYGYTF.

This clone was counted between two and nine times. The V call is TRBV4-1, the J call TRBJ2-2, with 11 bases aligning to TRBD2. With 2 bases clipped from V and 3 bases from J, the junction kept 8 bases outside the gene matches. Germline V lookup: CDR1 MGHRA, CDR2 YSYEKL. There are 18 residues in the CDR3. CDR3 sequence reads: CASSQLRSGRADTGELFF. The CDR3 coding sequence is TGCGCCAGCAGCCAACTTCGTAGCGGGAGGGCCGACACCGGGGAGCTGTTTTTT.

The table lists this clone with a few counts. DNA for the CDR3: TGCGCCAGCAGCGTGGACTCTAGCACAGATACGCAGTATTTT. Translated: CASSVDSSTDTQYF. The chain is built from TRBV5-1 and TRBJ2-3; possible D gene TRBD2, 5 bases. Germline-derived CDR1 and CDR2 are SGHRS and YFSETQ. This CDR3 is built from 14 residues. The V end was cut by 4 bases, the J end by 0 bases, with 9 bases between.

The J gene is TRBJ2-7, the V gene TRBV11-2, with 11 nucleotides matching TRBD2. Per germline, CDR1 SGHAT and CDR2 FQNNGV. The CDR3 extends over 15 amino acids. The V and J ends lost 5 bases and 2 bases, in that order; junction bases with no gene match: 5. CDR3 nucleotides: TGTGCCAGCAGCCGAGGGACTAGCGGAACCTACGAGCAGTACTTC. It yields the protein CASSRGTSGTYEQYF.

This chain joins TRBV10-3 and TRBJ1-4; 8 positions agree with TRBD1. The CDR3 loop spans 13 amino acids. CDR1 and CDR2 from the germline V gene are ENHRY and SYGVKD. Trimming took 10 bases from V and 7 from J; bases not matched to a gene: 8. CDR3 protein: CATMQGAREKLFF. The CDR3 DNA reads as TGTGCCACCATGCAGGGGGCACGTGAAAAACTGTTTTTT.

V and J are TRBV30 and TRBJ2-7; D remains unclear. The germline CDR1 and CDR2 sequences are GTSNPN and SVGIG (reference sequence). The CDR3 is 11 amino acids. Trimming took off 3 bases at V and 5 bases at J, with 8 bases between the two ends. The CDR3 spells CAWRLADEQYF. As DNA, the CDR3 is TGTGCCTGGAGGCTGGCCGACGAGCAGTACTTC.

This rearrangement joins TRBV6-2 or TRBV6-3 to TRBJ2-6; D not resolved. CDR3 length: 14 amino acids. Trimming pared 6 bases from V and 0 bases from J, leaving 6 bases between. CDR1 is MNHEY and CDR2 is SVGEGT in the germline V gene. For the CDR3, the DNA is TGTGCCAGCAGCCTCTTCTCTGGGGCCAACGTCCTGACTTTC. This gives the protein CASSLFSGANVLTF.

V is TRBV30 and J is TRBJ2-5, with 8 bases fitting TRBD2. The CDR3 runs to 14 residues. Germline V gives CDR1 GTSNPN, CDR2 SVGIG (reference sequence). The junction had 7 bases not matched to a gene; V was cut back by 3 bases and J by 4 bases. CDR3 bases: TGTGCCTGGAGCGGGGGGGCCGGGGGAGAGACCCAGTACTTC. As protein: CAWSGGAGGETQYF.

The rearrangement uses TRBV27 and TRBJ1-1; 11 positions match TRBD1. With V trimmed by 6 bases and J by 0 bases, 6 bases remained unmatched. The CDR3 totals 16 residues. The germline CDR1 and CDR2 sequences are MNHEY and SMNVEV (reference sequence). The CDR3 sequence is CASSLGQGGVNTEAFF. CDR3 nucleotide sequence: TGTGCCAGCAGCCTGGGACAGGGGGGGGTGAACACTGAAGCTTTCTTT.

The CDR3 nucleotides read TGTGCCAGCAGCCCCGCCGAGGCGGACTATGGCTACACCTTC. The encoded protein is CASSPAEADYGYTF. The genes are TRBV4-2 and TRBJ1-2, with D hard to call. The CDR3 extends over 14 amino acids. In germline, CDR1 is LGHNA, CDR2 YNFKEQ. With 4 bases removed from V and 3 bases from J, the gap between germline ends came to 12 bases.

The J gene is TRBJ2-7, the V gene TRBV6-5; TRBD1 aligns across 8 bases. CDR1 and CDR2 from the germline V gene are MNHEY and SVGAGI. The CDR3 is made up of 14 amino acids. After removal of 3 bases from V and 5 bases from J, the junction contained 6 bases not matched to a gene. CDR3 nucleotides: TGTGCCAGCAGTTATGACAGGGGTGGGGACGAGCAGTACTTC. Its protein is CASSYDRGGDEQYF.

The chain combines TRBV6-5 with TRBJ1-1, with D hard to call. The V end lost 2 bases, the J end lost 3 bases, and 16 bases lay between the germline ends. CDR3 length: 16 residues. Germline CDR1 reads MNHEY; CDR2 reads SVGAGI. The DNA of the CDR3 is TGTGCCAGCAGTTACGGGGAAGGGTCCGGGGACACTGAAGCTTTCTTT. Translation gives CASSYGEGSGDTEAFF.

The chain uses TRBV19 and TRBJ1-1; D is perhaps TRBD1 (6 bases). V was trimmed by 5 bases and J by 10 bases, leaving 14 bases between them. Germline values: CDR1 LNHDA, CDR2 SQIVND (reference sequence). The CDR3 is 12 amino acids. As DNA, the CDR3 is TGTGCCAGTAGTCTCGCAGGGGTTGGAGCTTTCTTT. It encodes CASSLAGVGAFF. Looking up the rest from reference TRBV19 and TRBJ1-1 gives the full variable domain: DGGITQSPKYLFRKEGQNVTLSCEQNLNHDAMYWYRQDPGQGLRLIYYSQIVNDFQKGDIAEGYSVSREKKESFPLTVTSAQKNPTAFYLCASSLAGVGAFFGQGTRLTVV.

The rearrangement uses TRBV11-2 and TRBJ2-2; TRBD1 aligns across 8 bases. Unmatched junction bases numbered 7, after V lost 9 bases and J lost 4 bases. Per the germline V gene, CDR1 is SGHAT and CDR2 is FQNNGV. The CDR3 consists of 14 residues. The CDR3 loop is CASRGDRTTGELFF. For the CDR3, the DNA is TGTGCCAGTAGGGGGGACAGGACCACCGGGGAGCTGTTTTTT.

In its sample, this clone was seen once. The identical CDR3 is also encoded by other nucleotide sequences in the sample. V and J are TRBV27 and TRBJ1-5; D gene unclear. Germline CDR1 and CDR2: MNHEY and SMNVEV (reference sequence). The CDR3 covers 13 residues. V was shortened by 4 bases and J by 0 bases, with 4 bases between the two germline ends. CDR3 in amino acids: CASSSYSNQPQHF. The CDR3 bases are TGTGCCAGCAGTTCCTATAGCAATCAGCCCCAGCATTTT.

The chain joins TRBV5-1 to TRBJ2-1; D possibly corresponds to TRBD1 (6 bases). The CDR3 is 17 amino acids. CDR1 is SGHRS, CDR2 YFSETQ, per germline. The V and J ends lost 0 bases and 7 bases respectively, with 20 bases between them. CDR3 region: CASSLAPNRELNNEQFF. The CDR3 DNA reads TGCGCCAGCAGCTTGGCCCCAAACAGGGAGTTAAATAATGAGCAGTTCTTC.

V and J are TRBV30 and TRBJ2-1; D gene unclear. This CDR3 spans 13 amino acids. The germline V and J ends were trimmed by 4 bases and 7 bases, with 14 bases remaining between them. From germline, CDR1 is GTSNPN and CDR2 SVGIG (reference sequence). In DNA form, the CDR3 reads TGTGCCTGGAATCTTATACGCCAGAATGAGCAGTTCTTC. It translates to CAWNLIRQNEQFF.

In this sample, this clone turned up once. V is TRBV7-9 and J is TRBJ1-1; unclear D gene. Trimming cost V 2 bases and J 6 bases, with 16 bases left between them. The CDR3 consists of 15 residues. CDR1 and CDR2 from the germline V gene are SEHNR and FQNEAQ (reference sequence). CDR3 region: CASSLPRVGRAEAFF. In DNA form, the CDR3 reads TGTGCCAGCAGCTTACCACGGGTGGGGAGGGCTGAAGCTTTCTTT.

This clone appeared a few times. V usage is TRBV12-3 or TRBV12-4 and J usage is TRBJ2-1, with 12 bases lining up with TRBD2. This CDR3 is 13 amino acids long. Trimming cost V 8 bases and J 6 bases; bases outside gene matches: 2. The CDR3 here is CASRLAGVNEQFF. The CDR3 nucleotides are TGTGCCAGCCGACTAGCGGGGGTCAATGAGCAGTTCTTC.

This clone has just one count. The rearrangement uses TRBV6-5 and TRBJ2-7; no definite D call. Germline V CDR1 and CDR2: MNHEY, SVGAGI. Trimming took 5 bases from V and 5 from J, leaving 13 bases between them. The CDR3 sequence is 13 residues long. CDR3 in DNA: TGTGCCAGCAGTCTGAGAGCGCCTAACGAGCAGTACTTC. This sequence encodes CASSLRAPNEQYF.

V usage is TRBV5-1 and J usage is TRBJ2-7; D is perhaps TRBD2 (6 bases). The CDR3 consists of 15 residues. The V gene's germline CDR1 is SGHRS and CDR2 YFSETQ. Trimming cost V 1 base and J 6 bases, with 17 bases left between them. CDR3 sequence (DNA): TGCGCCAGCAGCTTGCAGTCGACTAGTAACGGCGAGCAGTACTTC. Amino acids: CASSLQSTSNGEQYF.

The CDR3 loop reads CASRTGQKNTEAFF. In nucleotides, the CDR3 is TGTGCCAGCAGGACGGGACAGAAGAACACTGAAGCTTTCTTT. This chain links TRBV2 with TRBJ1-1, with 7 bases matching TRBD1. The CDR3 length is 14 residues. Germline V lookup: CDR1 SNHLY, CDR2 FYNNEI. Trimming took 6 bases from V and 1 from J; bases not matched to a gene: 5.

The V and J genes are TRBV11-2 and TRBJ1-1; 12 bases match TRBD1. Germline assignment: CDR1 SGHAT and CDR2 FQNNGV. V dropped 6 bases and J dropped 1; count of bases not matched to a gene: 3. CDR3 length equals 15 residues. The CDR3: CASRGTGGRNTEAFF. The CDR3 nucleotides are TGTGCCAGCAGAGGGACAGGGGGCAGGAACACTGAAGCTTTCTTT.